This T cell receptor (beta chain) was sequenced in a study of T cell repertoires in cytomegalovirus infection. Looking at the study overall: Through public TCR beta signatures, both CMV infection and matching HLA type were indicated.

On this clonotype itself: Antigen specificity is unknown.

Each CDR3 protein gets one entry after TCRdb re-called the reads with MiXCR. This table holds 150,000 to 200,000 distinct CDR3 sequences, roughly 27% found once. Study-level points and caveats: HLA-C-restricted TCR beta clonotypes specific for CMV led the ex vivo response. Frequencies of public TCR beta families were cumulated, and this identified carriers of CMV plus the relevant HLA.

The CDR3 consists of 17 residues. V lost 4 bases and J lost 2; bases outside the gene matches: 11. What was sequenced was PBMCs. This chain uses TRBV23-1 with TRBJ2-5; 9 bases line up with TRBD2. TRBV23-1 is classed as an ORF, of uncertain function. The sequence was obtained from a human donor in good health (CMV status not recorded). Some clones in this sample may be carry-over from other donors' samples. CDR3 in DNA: TGCGCCAGCAGTCTATCTAGCGGGGAGTCTTCACAAGAGACCCAGTACTTC. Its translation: CASSLSSGESSQETQYF.